This entry lists 28 T cell receptor beta chains sequenced from one sample in a study of blood T cell repertoires in COVID-19. TCRdb's copy holds only in-frame clones and misses some; the assay was immunoSEQ multiplex PCR. This sample has 250,000 to 300,000 clones; approximately 86% occur once, and the top ten carry less than 4%. The material sequenced was peripheral blood. Receptors originate from a woman aged 18-29 years with acute or convalescent COVID-19.

In its sample, this clone was seen once. The chain recombines TRBV2 with TRBJ2-5; D perhaps matches TRBD1 (6 bases). The CDR3 is 15 amino acids. Germline CDR1 SNHLY, CDR2 FYNNEI. Trimming took 1 base from V and 2 from J, leaving 11 bases between them. CDR3 residues: CASSEVRGWQETQYF. The CDR3 coding sequence is TGTGCCAGCAGTGAAGTGAGGGGGTGGCAAGAGACCCAGTACTTC.

The rearrangement joins TRBV6-2 or TRBV6-3 to TRBJ2-1, with 9 positions matching TRBD2. In germline, CDR1 is MNHEY, CDR2 SVGEGT. The CDR3 extends over 16 amino acids. With 2 bases clipped from V and 8 bases from J, the junction kept 10 bases outside the gene matches. The CDR3 sequence is CASSYGAGGILYEQFF. DNA for the CDR3: TGTGCCAGCAGTTACGGAGCGGGAGGAATTCTCTATGAGCAGTTCTTC.

The chain employs TRBV27 and TRBJ1-2; the D is unclear. The V end lost 5 bases, the J end lost 8 bases, and 12 bases lay between the germline ends. This CDR3 region has 12 residues. CDR1 and CDR2 from the germline V gene are MNHEY and SMNVEV (reference sequence). For the CDR3, the DNA is TGTGCCAGCAGTCACCCAAACGGGGGCTACACCTTC. Translated: CASSHPNGGYTF.

This chain links TRBV7-2 with TRBJ1-1; D is possibly TRBD1 (6 bases). The CDR3 has 16 amino acids. V was shortened by 2 bases and J by 1 base, with 14 bases between the two germline ends. Germline assignment: CDR1 SGHTA and CDR2 FQGNSA. The CDR3 nucleotides are TGTGCCAGCAGCTTACTGTGGGGGGGCGGGAACACTGAAGCTTTCTTT. Amino acid sequence: CASSLLWGGGNTEAFF.

The rearrangement uses TRBV12-3 or TRBV12-4 and TRBJ2-7, with a possible D match to TRBD1 (5 bases). This CDR3 region has 13 residues. Trimming pared 2 bases from V and 3 bases from J, leaving 8 bases between. The CDR3 loop reads CASSLQTDYEQYF. The CDR3, as DNA: TGTGCCAGCAGTTTACAGACAGACTACGAGCAGTACTTC.

V usage is TRBV2 and J usage is TRBJ2-1, with D unclear. Trimming stripped 3 bases from V and 3 bases from J, with 3 bases between. The CDR3 extends over 12 amino acids. CDR1 and CDR2 (germline): SNHLY, FYNNEI. The CDR3, as DNA: TGTGCCAGCAGTGATTACTACAATGAGCAGTTCTTC. The encoded protein is CASSDYYNEQFF.

V and J are TRBV3-1 (or the pseudogene TRBV3-2) and TRBJ1-2, with TRBD1 identical over 8 bases. The junction had 15 bases not matched to a gene; V was cut back by 6 bases and J by 6 bases. Germline V gene data show CDR1 as LGHDT and CDR2 as YNNKEL (reference sequence). This CDR3 is 16 amino acids long. The CDR3 sequence is CASSRQGPVRYHGYTF. Written as DNA, the CDR3 is TGTGCCAGCAGTCGACAGGGGCCAGTGCGATATCATGGCTACACCTTC.

The chain combines TRBV9 with TRBJ1-2, with a possible D match to TRBD1 (5 bases). The CDR3 consists of 15 residues. The V end lost 3 bases, the J end lost 8 bases, and 20 bases lay between the germline ends. CDR1 SGDLS and CDR2 YYNGEE come from the germline V gene. In nucleotides, the CDR3 is TGTGCCAGCAGCGCCCGAAGAAAGGGGATCGAAGGCTACACCTTC. As protein: CASSARRKGIEGYTF. Looking up the rest from reference TRBV9 and TRBJ1-2 gives the full variable domain: DSGVTQTPKHLITATGQRVTLRCSPRSGDLSVYWYQQSLDQGLQFLIQYYNGEERAKGNILERFSAQQFPDLHSELNLSSLELGDSALYFCASSARRKGIEGYTFGSGTRLTVV.

The chain is built from TRBV4-3 and TRBJ2-7, with TRBD2 as a possible D gene (6 bases). The germline CDR1 and CDR2 sequences are LGHNA and YSLEER. The V end lost 0 bases, the J end lost 1 base, and 7 bases lay between the germline ends. This CDR3 is 14 amino acids long. The CDR3 reads CASSQDSGSYEQYF. The CDR3 DNA follows: TGCGCCAGCAGCCAAGATAGCGGTTCCTACGAGCAGTACTTC.

The chain joins TRBV20-1 to TRBJ1-2, with D possibly matching TRBD1 (5 bases). The germline V gene has CDR1 DFQATT and CDR2 SNEGSKA (reference sequence). The germline V and J ends were trimmed by 3 bases and 6 bases, with 17 bases remaining between them. CDR3 size: 14 residues. CDR3 amino acids: CSASQGHRLDGYTF. CDR3 in DNA: TGCAGTGCTAGTCAAGGACACAGGCTCGATGGCTACACCTTC.

In this sample, this clone turned up once. V usage is TRBV23-1 and J usage is TRBJ2-5; tentative D call: TRBD2 (6 bases). TRBV23-1 is identified as an open reading frame with a role that is uncertain. V shed 2 bases and J shed 0 bases, with 19 bases lying between them. The CDR3 length is 18 residues. Written as DNA, the CDR3 is TGCGCCAGCAGTCAACAAAGTCTAGGGACTCTGTACCAAGAGACCCAGTACTTC. Translated: CASSQQSLGTLYQETQYF.

This rearrangement joins TRBV5-6 to TRBJ2-4; D gene ambiguous. Germline values: CDR1 SGHDT, CDR2 YYEEEE. The CDR3 is 15 amino acids. Trimming cost V 0 bases and J 2 bases, with 9 bases left between them. CDR3 region: CASSLVGLTKNIQYF. CDR3 sequence (DNA): TGTGCCAGCAGCTTGGTCGGGTTGACCAAAAACATTCAGTACTTC.

The genes are TRBV7-2 and TRBJ2-7; 7 nucleotides agree with TRBD2. V trimming: 2 bases; J trimming: 3 bases; junction bases outside the gene matches: 4. The germline V gene has CDR1 SGHTA and CDR2 FQGNSA. This CDR3 is built from 14 residues. The CDR3 loop is CASSLRGSGYEQYF. CDR3 DNA sequence: TGTGCCAGCAGCTTACGCGGGAGTGGCTACGAGCAGTACTTC.

The rearrangement uses TRBV6-5 and TRBJ2-6, with TRBD1 identical over 8 bases. Germline-derived CDR1 and CDR2 are MNHEY and SVGAGI. V was pared by 6 bases and J by 2 bases, with 3 bases of the junction left unmatched. This CDR3 region has 15 residues. Here the CDR3 DNA reads TGTGCCAGCAGACCACAGGGGGCTGGGGCCAACGTCCTGACTTTC. Amino acid sequence: CASRPQGAGANVLTF.

The chain uses TRBV7-2 and TRBJ2-7, with TRBD1 matching over 8 bases. Looked up from germline, CDR1 is SGHTA and CDR2 is FQGNSA. The CDR3 is 15 amino acids. V was pared by 4 bases and J by 4 bases, with 9 bases of the junction left unmatched. CDR3 loop: CASSSSGTGFYEQYF. Here the CDR3 DNA reads TGTGCCAGCAGCTCTTCCGGGACAGGATTTTACGAGCAGTACTTC. Together with reference TRBV7-2 and TRBJ2-7, the CDR3 gives the full variable domain: GAGVSQSPSNKVTEKGKDVELRCDPISGHTALYWYRQSLGQGLEFLIYFQGNSAPDKSGLPSDRFSAERTGGSVSTLTIQRTQQEDSAVYLCASSSSGTGFYEQYFGPGTRLTVT.

This clone was picked up a small number of times. The chain joins TRBV30 to TRBJ1-1, with D uncertain. The CDR3 extends over 11 amino acids. The V end lost 7 bases, the J end lost 7 bases, and 13 bases lay between the germline ends. Germline V gene sequence: CDR1 GTSNPN, CDR2 SVGIG (reference sequence). CDR3 sequence (DNA): TGTGCCTCTCGCCCCGTCAGTGAAGCTTTCTTT. Amino acid sequence: CASRPVSEAFF.

The chain's CDR3 is CASSQSRGTGANVLTF. CDR3 sequence (DNA): TGCGCCAGCAGCCAAAGTCGAGGGACTGGGGCCAACGTCCTGACTTTC. This sequence joins TRBV4-3 and TRBJ2-6; perhaps TRBD2 as D (5 bases). The CDR3 runs 16 residues. Per germline, CDR1 LGHNA and CDR2 YSLEER. Between the trimmed V and J ends, which lost 2 bases and 2 bases, there was a span of 10 bases.

This clone came up a few times. The rearrangement joins TRBV28 to TRBJ1-1; D gene ambiguous. Deletions cut 10 bases from V and 2 bases from J, with 11 bases between. CDR1 and CDR2 from the germline V gene are MDHEN and SYDVKM. The CDR3 sequence is 12 residues long. The DNA of the CDR3 is TGTGCCACCGCCTCACTAAACACTGAAGCTTTCTTT. Amino acid sequence: CATASLNTEAFF.

This clone was observed a handful of times. J is TRBJ2-7 and V is TRBV6-2 or TRBV6-3, with D perhaps TRBD1 (5 bases). V shed 5 bases and J shed 0 bases, with 11 bases lying between them. Germline-derived CDR1 and CDR2 are MNHEY and SVGEGT. This CDR3 is 14 amino acids long. The CDR3 coding sequence is TGTGCCAGCAGTAACCCCCAGGGCTCCTACGAGCAGTACTTC. Its protein product is CASSNPQGSYEQYF.

Only a few counts were recorded for this clone. The rearrangement joins TRBV18 to TRBJ2-7, with 8 positions matching TRBD1. The germline V gene encodes CDR1 KGHSH and CDR2 LQKENI. J was trimmed by 2 bases and V by 0 bases; bases with no gene match: 3. CDR3 size: 15 residues. CDR3 protein: CASSPPDRATYEQYF. CDR3 in DNA: TGTGCCAGCTCACCACCGGACAGGGCGACCTACGAGCAGTACTTC.

The chain has TRBV6-5 and TRBJ1-2, with D perhaps matching TRBD1 (5 bases). The V gene lost 7 bases and the J gene lost 8 bases, with 14 bases spanning the gap. The germline gives CDR1 MNHEY, CDR2 SVGAGI. The CDR3 contains 12 residues. CDR3 amino acids: CASTTAGKGYTF. The CDR3 DNA reads as TGTGCCAGCACAACCGCAGGGAAGGGCTACACCTTC.

The V call is TRBV28, the J call TRBJ2-7; 9 bases are a match to TRBD1. CDR3 size: 17 residues. In germline, CDR1 is MDHEN, CDR2 SYDVKM. V shed 6 bases and J 1 base; nucleotides not matched to a gene: 13. In DNA form, the CDR3 reads TGTGCCAGCAGGTATGACCCCGGGACAGGGAATTCCTACGAGCAGTACTTC. Translating it yields CASRYDPGTGNSYEQYF.

The chain couples TRBV4-3 to TRBJ1-1; D ambiguous. Between the trimmed V and J ends, which lost 0 bases and 5 bases, there was a span of 13 bases. This CDR3 has 15 amino acids. Germline V lookup: CDR1 LGHNA, CDR2 YSLEER. Here the CDR3 DNA reads TGCGCCAGCAGCCAAGAATGGCGGGGTCGGACTGAAGCTTTCTTT. Translated: CASSQEWRGRTEAFF.

J is TRBJ2-5 and V is TRBV29-1, with D possibly matching TRBD2 (5 bases). Looked up from germline, CDR1 is SQVTM and CDR2 is ANQGSEA. The CDR3 is 15 amino acids. Trimming cost V 7 bases and J 5 bases, with 23 bases left between them. In nucleotides, the CDR3 is TGCAGCGCCCCCAGTGCGTCGGGATGGGCGGAGACCCAGTACTTC. Its protein is CSAPSASGWAETQYF.

The V call is TRBV21-1, the J call TRBJ1-2. TRBV21-1 is recorded as a pseudogene. This CDR3 contains 21 residues. The CDR3 DNA follows: TGTGCCAGCAGCAAAGCCATCCGCGACTCCCTAATCTCGGGGGAAAACTATGGCTACACCTTC. Protein sequence: CASSKAIRDSLISGENYGYTF.

The chain carries TRBV7-2 and TRBJ2-1; 14 bases map to TRBD2. Germline CDR1 SGHTA, CDR2 FQGNSA. The CDR3 loop spans 18 amino acids. The V and J ends lost 5 bases and 0 bases, in that order; junction bases with no gene match: 6. DNA for the CDR3: TGTGCCAGCAGCGGGAGGGGACTAGCGGGAGACTCCTACAATGAGCAGTTCTTC. Protein: CASSGRGLAGDSYNEQFF.

The chain couples TRBV19 to TRBJ2-7; 10 nucleotides align to TRBD1. The CDR3 loop spans 13 amino acids. Germline values: CDR1 LNHDA, CDR2 SQIVND (reference sequence). V dropped 6 bases and J dropped 6; count of bases not matched to a gene: 5. CDR3 in amino acids: CASSPDRGSEQYF. In DNA form, the CDR3 reads TGTGCCAGTAGCCCGGACAGGGGGAGCGAGCAGTACTTC.

The V gene is TRBV21-1, the J gene TRBJ1-4; TRBD1, the D gene given by the table, was not confirmed from the DNA. TRBV21-1 corresponds to a pseudogene. The length of the CDR3 is 18 residues. In DNA, the CDR3 is TGTGCCAGCAGCAAAGTATCGCTAGGGGACAGGTTCGGGGAAAAACTGTTTTTT. It encodes CASSKVSLGDRFGEKLFF.